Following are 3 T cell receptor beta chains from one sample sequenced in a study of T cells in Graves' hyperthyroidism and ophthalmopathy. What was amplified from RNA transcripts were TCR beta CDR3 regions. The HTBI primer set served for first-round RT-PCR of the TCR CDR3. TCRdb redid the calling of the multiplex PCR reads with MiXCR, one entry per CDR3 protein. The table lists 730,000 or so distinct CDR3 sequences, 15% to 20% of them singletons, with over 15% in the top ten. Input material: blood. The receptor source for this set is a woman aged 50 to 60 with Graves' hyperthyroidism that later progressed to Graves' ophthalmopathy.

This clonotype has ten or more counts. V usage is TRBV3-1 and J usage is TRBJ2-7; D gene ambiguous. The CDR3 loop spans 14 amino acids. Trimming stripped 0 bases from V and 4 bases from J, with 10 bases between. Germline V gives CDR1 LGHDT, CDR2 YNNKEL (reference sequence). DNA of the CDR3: TGTGCCAGCAGCCAAGAGGCCAACTATTACGAGCAGTACTTC. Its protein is CASSQEANYYEQYF.

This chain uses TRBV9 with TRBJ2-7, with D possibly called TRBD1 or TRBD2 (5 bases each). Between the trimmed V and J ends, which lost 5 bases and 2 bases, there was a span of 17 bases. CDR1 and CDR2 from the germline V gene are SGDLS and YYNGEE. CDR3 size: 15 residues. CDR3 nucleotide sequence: TGTGCCAGCAGTCACCCCGGGACGGTACCCTACGAGCAGTACTTC. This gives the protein CASSHPGTVPYEQYF.

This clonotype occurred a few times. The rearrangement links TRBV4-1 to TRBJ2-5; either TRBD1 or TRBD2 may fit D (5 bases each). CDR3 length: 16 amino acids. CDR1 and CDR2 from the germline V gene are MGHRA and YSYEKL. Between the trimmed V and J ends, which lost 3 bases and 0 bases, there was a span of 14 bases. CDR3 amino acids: CASSQMGERNQETQYF. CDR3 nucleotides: TGCGCCAGCAGCCAGATGGGGGAGCGGAACCAAGAGACCCAGTACTTC.